A selection of T cell receptor beta chains follows, all from one sample in a study of blood T cell repertoires in COVID-19. Sequenced by immunoSEQ multiplex PCR; TCRdb stores in-frame clones only, minus some. The sample records 78,000 or so clones, roughly four fifths being singletons. Sequencing was carried out using peripheral blood. These receptors were taken from a human donor in a cohort sampled during active COVID-19. Both conserved end residues are part of each CDR3. The order of the fields is clone size, J gene, V gene, D gene, CDR3 DNA, CDR3 protein. D genes are given only for firm matches. Clone size is stated in some rows and not others, as once, few, many or a class when expanded.

>NA|TRBJ1-1|TRBV5-1|TRBD1
TGCGCCAGCAGCCTTCAGGGGGGGAACACTGAAGCTTTCTTT
CASSLQGGNTEAFF
>NA|TRBJ1-2|TRBV11-3|NA
TGTGCCAGCAGCTTAGAAGGGGCCTATGGCTACACCTTC
CASSLEGAYGYTF
>NA|TRBJ2-2|TRBV18|NA
TGTGCCAGCTCACCACCGATTCCCGGGTCCACCGGGGAGCTGTTTTTT
CASSPPIPGSTGELFF
>NA|TRBJ1-1|TRBV18|NA
TGTGCCAGCTCACCCGGACTAAAGAACACTGAAGCTTTCTTT
CASSPGLKNTEAFF
>NA|TRBJ2-3|TRBV19|TRBD2
TGTGCCAGTAGTATAAGGAGACTAGCGGGAGGGCCGGGAGATACGCAGTATTTT
CASSIRRLAGGPGDTQYF
>NA|TRBJ2-1|TRBV14|TRBD2
TGTGCCAGCAGCCCAGCTCGAGGTAGCGGGAGGAATGAGCAGTTCTTC
CASSPARGSGRNEQFF
>NA|TRBJ2-3|TRBV5-5|NA
TGTGCCAGCAGCCGGACTCCCCGGCCAGATACGCAGTATTTT
CASSRTPRPDTQYF
>NA|TRBJ2-2|TRBV9|NA
TGTGCCAGCAGCGTAGGAGGGGGTACCGGGGAGCTGTTTTTT
CASSVGGGTGELFF
>NA|TRBJ2-7|TRBV3-1/TRBV3-2|TRBD2
TGTGCCAGCAGCCAGGGAGCGGGGGGAGCCTACGAGCAGTACTTC
CASSQGAGGAYEQYF
>many|TRBJ2-1|TRBV5-6|TRBD2
TGTGCCAGCAGCTTGTGGCCTGGCGGGAGGGTGCATGAGCAGTTCTTC
CASSLWPGGRVHEQFF
>NA|TRBJ2-3|TRBV7-2|NA
TGTGCCAGCAGCCCACGGACAGTAGTCACAGATACGCAGTATTTT
CASSPRTVVTDTQYF
>NA|TRBJ2-1|TRBV28|TRBD2
TGTGCCAGCAGTTTGGGCGGGAGGGGGGATGAGCAGTTCTTC
CASSLGGRGDEQFF
>NA|TRBJ2-2|TRBV19|TRBD1
TGTGCCAGTAGTATCCTAGGACAGGGCGACACCGGGGAGCTGTTTTTT
CASSILGQGDTGELFF
>NA|TRBJ2-7|TRBV10-3|TRBD1
TGTGCCATCAGTCCATTGACAGGGTCCTACGAGCAGTACTTC
CAISPLTGSYEQYF
>NA|TRBJ1-5|TRBV5-1|NA
TGCGCCAGCAGCTTAAGCTGGAATCAGCCCCAGCATTTT
CASSLSWNQPQHF
>NA|TRBJ1-1|TRBV30|NA
TGTGCCTGGAGTACGGGACAGAACACTGAAGCTTTCTTT
CAWSTGQNTEAFF
>NA|TRBJ2-1|TRBV19|TRBD2
TGTGCCAGTAGTACGGGACTACGAAATGAGCAGTTCTTC
CASSTGLRNEQFF
>NA|TRBJ2-2|TRBV19|NA
TGTGCCAGTAGTATAGGGGGCAGACCGAACACCGGGGAGCTGTTTTTT
CASSIGGRPNTGELFF
>NA|TRBJ1-1|TRBV10-3|NA
TGTGCCATCAGTGGGGGGCCGGACCTATCAAACACTGAAGCTTTCTTT
CAISGGPDLSNTEAFF
>NA|TRBJ2-7|TRBV12-3/TRBV12-4|NA
TGTGCTTCGGCTAGCTCCTACGAGCAGTACTTC
CASASSYEQYF
>few|TRBJ1-2|TRBV5-4|TRBD1
TGTGCCAGCAGCCTACCGGGACAGGGAAAGGAGGGCTACACCTTC
CASSLPGQGKEGYTF
>NA|TRBJ2-3|TRBV14|NA
TGTGCCAGCAGCCCTCGGACTAGCACAGATACGCAGTATTTT
CASSPRTSTDTQYF
>NA|TRBJ1-1|TRBV6-6|NA
TGTGCCAGCAGTTACCCGGACACCTCTGAAGCTTTCTTT
CASSYPDTSEAFF
>NA|TRBJ1-6|TRBV6-6|NA
TGTGCCAGCGCCAACAGGGCTTATTCACCCCTCCACTTT
CASANRAYSPLHF
>NA|TRBJ1-1|TRBV7-2|TRBD1
TGTGCCAGCAGCCCGGGACAGTCGGGGATGGGAGCTTTCTTT
CASSPGQSGMGAFF
>NA|TRBJ1-3|TRBV19|NA
TGTGCCAGTCCCGTCGGCACAGGTCTTCGGAACACCATATATTTT
CASPVGTGLRNTIYF
>NA|TRBJ1-1|TRBV6-5|NA
TGTGCCAGCAAGCCTGGGGAGGGGAACACTGAAGCTTTCTTT
CASKPGEGNTEAFF
>NA|TRBJ2-5|TRBV18|NA
TGTGCCAGCTCACAAACGACAGGTCGTCAAGAGACCCAGTACTTC
CASSQTTGRQETQYF
>NA|TRBJ1-2|TRBV11-3|NA
TGTGCCAGCAGTCCCTTCGAGGGAGGACATGGCTACACCTTC
CASSPFEGGHGYTF
>once|TRBJ2-1|TRBV6-6|NA
TGTGCCAGCAGTTTGGACTTATACAATGAGCAGTTCTTC
CASSLDLYNEQFF
>medium-sized|TRBJ2-3|TRBV7-8|NA
TGTGCCAGCAGCTACTTTACCGGGACAGGTGCTAGCGGGGAAGGCACAGATACGCAGTATTTT
CASSYFTGTGASGEGTDTQYF
>NA|TRBJ1-5|TRBV6-5|NA
TGTGCCAGCAGACGCGGGGGCAATCAGCCCCAGCATTTT
CASRRGGNQPQHF
>NA|TRBJ2-7|TRBV19|TRBD2
TGTGCCAGTAGACCGCGACTAGCGGGAGGCGTGAGCTCCTACGAGCAGTACTTC
CASRPRLAGGVSSYEQYF
>NA|TRBJ1-6|TRBV5-1|TRBD1
TGCGCCAGCAGCCTCCTCGGGACAGATAATTCACCCCTCCACTTT
CASSLLGTDNSPLHF
>NA|TRBJ2-3|TRBV10-3|TRBD1
TGTGCCATCAGTGAGACAGGGGGCACAGATACGCAGTATTTT
CAISETGGTDTQYF
>NA|TRBJ2-3|TRBV5-1|TRBD1
TGCGCCAGCAGCTTCGGACAGGGGAACACAGATACGCAGTATTTT
CASSFGQGNTDTQYF
>NA|TRBJ1-4|TRBV13|NA
TGTGCCAGCAGCCCTCGGGTCGGGGAAAAACTGTTTTTT
CASSPRVGEKLFF